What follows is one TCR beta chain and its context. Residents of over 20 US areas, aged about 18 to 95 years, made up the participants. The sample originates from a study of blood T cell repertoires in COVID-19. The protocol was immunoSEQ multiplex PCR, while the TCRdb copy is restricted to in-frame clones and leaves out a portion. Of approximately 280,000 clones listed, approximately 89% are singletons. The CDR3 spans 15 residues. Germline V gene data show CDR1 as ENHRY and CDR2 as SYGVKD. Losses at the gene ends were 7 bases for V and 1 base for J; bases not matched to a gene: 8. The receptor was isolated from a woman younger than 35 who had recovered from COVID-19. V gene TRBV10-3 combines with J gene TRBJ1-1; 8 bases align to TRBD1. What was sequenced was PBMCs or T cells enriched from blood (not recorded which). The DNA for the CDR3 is TGTGCCATCACCTGGGCGACAGGGGAGAACACTGAAGCTTTCTTT. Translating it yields CAITWATGENTEAFF.